The 9 T cell receptor beta chains in this list originate from one sample, sequenced in a study of stem cell transplantation in POMP-related autoinflammatory disease. Data came from immunoSEQ multiplex PCR; TCRdb stores just in-frame clones and leaves some out. The sample contains more than 8,500 clones, around 79% of which appear only once. The input for sequencing was CD4+ T cells from PBMCs, taken after stem cell transplantation. The receptor source for this set is a human patient with POMP-related autoinflammation and immune dysregulation (PRAID). Some T cells may be graft donor cells.

This clone was seen a single time. V is TRBV18 and J is TRBJ2-1, with 13 bases identical to TRBD2. Germline loops: CDR1 KGHSH, CDR2 LQKENI. The CDR3 covers 19 residues. J gave up 6 bases and V 4 bases, and 15 bases lay outside the gene matches. The chain's CDR3 is CASSLLLTGLAGDGNEQFF. CDR3 coding DNA: TGTGCCAGCTCACTATTATTAACCGGACTAGCGGGAGACGGCAATGAGCAGTTCTTC.

This chain joins TRBV27 and TRBJ2-6, with D perhaps TRBD2 (5 bases). Germline CDR1 reads MNHEY; CDR2 reads SMNVEV (reference sequence). CDR3 length: 17 residues. Between the trimmed V and J ends, which lost 6 bases and 0 bases, there was a span of 15 bases. The CDR3 sequence is CASRPYGTSSGANVLTF. The CDR3 nucleotides read TGTGCCAGCAGGCCGTACGGAACTAGCTCTGGGGCCAACGTCCTGACTTTC. The full variable domain, rest sourced from reference TRBV27 and TRBJ2-6, is EAQVTQNPRYLITVTGKKLTVTCSQNMNHEYMSWYRQDPGLGLRQIYYSMNVEVTDKGDVPEGYKVSRKEKRNFPLILESPSPNQTSLYFCASRPYGTSSGANVLTFGAGSRLTVL.

V gene TRBV24-1 combines with J gene TRBJ1-1, with unresolved D. Germline V gene sequence: CDR1 KGHDR, CDR2 SFDVKD. Trimming pared 3 bases from V and 3 bases from J, leaving 4 bases between. The CDR3 has 12 amino acids. CDR3 loop: CATSDRDTEAFF. The CDR3 nucleotides read TGTGCCACCAGTGATCGGGACACTGAAGCTTTCTTT.

This chain uses TRBV7-9 with TRBJ2-4; perhaps TRBD1 as D (6 bases). In germline, CDR1 is SEHNR, CDR2 FQNEAQ (reference sequence). The length of the CDR3 is 17 residues. Trimming stripped 2 bases from V and 1 base from J, with 15 bases between. The CDR3 is CASSLPLSQGAKNIQYF. DNA of the CDR3: TGTGCCAGCAGCTTACCCCTATCCCAGGGGGCCAAAAACATTCAGTACTTC.

The chain links TRBV6-1 to TRBJ1-1, with D perhaps TRBD1 (6 bases). Germline CDR1 is MNHNS and CDR2 is SASEGT. V lost 6 bases, J lost 3 bases, and 11 bases lay in between. CDR3 length: 13 amino acids. CDR3 coding DNA: TGTGCCAGCAGACCACAGGGATACACTGAAGCTTTCTTT. Protein: CASRPQGYTEAFF.

In DNA, the CDR3 is TGTGCCAGCACCCAGACAGGGCCGCTTGACGAGCAGTTCTTC. It yields the protein CASTQTGPLDEQFF. V is TRBV7-9 and J is TRBJ2-1; TRBD1 matches at 7 bases. This CDR3 comprises 14 residues. V lost 7 bases, J lost 10 bases, and 13 bases stayed unmatched. Germline V gene sequence: CDR1 SEHNR, CDR2 FQNEAQ (reference sequence). Using reference TRBV7-9 and TRBJ2-1 for the parts outside the CDR3, the full variable domain is DTGVSQNPRHKITKRGQNVTFRCDPISEHNRLYWYRQTLGQGPEFLTYFQNEAQLEKSRLLSDRFSAERPKGSFSTLEIQRTEQGDSAMYLCASTQTGPLDEQFFGPGTRLTVL.

This clone was seen only once. The rearrangement links TRBV19 to TRBJ2-7; a weak D match, TRBD2 (6 bases). Between the trimmed V and J ends, which lost 5 bases and 0 bases, there was a span of 11 bases. The CDR3 spans 14 residues. Per the germline V gene, CDR1 is LNHDA and CDR2 is SQIVND (reference sequence). The CDR3 loop is CASSPAGSSYEQYF. The CDR3 coding sequence is TGTGCCAGTAGTCCAGCGGGTAGCTCCTACGAGCAGTACTTC.

The J gene is TRBJ2-7, the V gene TRBV2; D gene uncertain. Trimming removed 5 bases from V and 6 bases from J, with 11 bases in between. This CDR3 has 12 amino acids. Germline CDR1 reads SNHLY; CDR2 reads FYNNEI. The CDR3 protein is CASSPVRLEQYF. The CDR3 nucleotides are TGTGCCAGCAGTCCCGTCCGGCTCGAGCAGTACTTC.

V is TRBV7-6 and J is TRBJ2-7; TRBD2 agrees at 8 bases. V lost 5 bases, J lost 3 bases, and 6 bases stayed unmatched. The germline V gene encodes CDR1 SGHVS and CDR2 FNYEAQ. This CDR3 contains 14 residues. In DNA form, the CDR3 reads TGTGCCAGCAGCCTCAGCGGGAGTCTCTACGAGCAGTACTTC. It specifies CASSLSGSLYEQYF.